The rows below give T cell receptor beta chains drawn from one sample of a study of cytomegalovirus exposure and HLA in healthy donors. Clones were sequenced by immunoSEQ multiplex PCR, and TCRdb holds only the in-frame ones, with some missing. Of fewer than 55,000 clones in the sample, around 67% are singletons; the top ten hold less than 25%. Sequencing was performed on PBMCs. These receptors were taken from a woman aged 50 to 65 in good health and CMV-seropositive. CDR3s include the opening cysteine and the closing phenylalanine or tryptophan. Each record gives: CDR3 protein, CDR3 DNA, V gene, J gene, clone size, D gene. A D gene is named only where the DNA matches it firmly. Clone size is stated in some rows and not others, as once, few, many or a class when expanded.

CDR3aa: CATSKGGNPYEQYF
CDR3nt: TGTGCCACCAGCAAGGGAGGGAACCCCTACGAGCAGTACTTC
v_gene: TRBV15
j_gene: TRBJ2-7
abundance: few
d_gene: TRBD2

CDR3aa: CASSLVGQGTEAFF
CDR3nt: TGCGCCAGCAGCTTGGTAGGCCAGGGGACTGAAGCTTTCTTT
v_gene: TRBV5-1
j_gene: TRBJ1-1
abundance: -
d_gene: -

CDR3aa: CSVQGDPGTEAFF
CDR3nt: TGCAGCGTCCAGGGGGACCCGGGCACTGAAGCTTTCTTT
v_gene: TRBV29-1
j_gene: TRBJ1-1
abundance: -
d_gene: TRBD1

CDR3aa: CASSYGAQSYEQYF
CDR3nt: TGTGCCAGCAGTTACGGGGCGCAGTCCTACGAGCAGTACTTC
v_gene: TRBV6-5
j_gene: TRBJ2-7
abundance: few
d_gene: -

CDR3aa: CASSVSGASGQETQYF
CDR3nt: TGTGCCAGCAGCGTCAGCGGGGCTAGCGGCCAAGAGACCCAGTACTTC
v_gene: TRBV9
j_gene: TRBJ2-5
abundance: -
d_gene: TRBD2

CDR3aa: CASSLGLAGTYEQYF
CDR3nt: TGTGCCAGCAGCTTAGGTTTAGCGGGAACCTACGAGCAGTACTTC
v_gene: TRBV7-3
j_gene: TRBJ2-7
abundance: -
d_gene: TRBD2

CDR3aa: CASSQVGDTEAFF
CDR3nt: TGCGCCAGCAGCCAAGTCGGGGACACTGAAGCTTTCTTT
v_gene: TRBV4-3
j_gene: TRBJ1-1
abundance: few
d_gene: -

CDR3aa: CASSTTDRRYNEQFF
CDR3nt: TGTGCCAGTAGTACCACGGACAGGCGCTACAATGAGCAGTTCTTC
v_gene: TRBV19
j_gene: TRBJ2-1
abundance: few
d_gene: TRBD1

CDR3aa: CSVQRGGNNEQFF
CDR3nt: TGCAGCGTCCAGCGGGGGGGGAACAATGAGCAGTTCTTC
v_gene: TRBV29-1
j_gene: TRBJ2-1
abundance: -
d_gene: TRBD2

CDR3aa: CASIKQNTEAFF
CDR3nt: TGTGCCAGCATCAAACAGAACACTGAAGCTTTCTTT
v_gene: TRBV7-9
j_gene: TRBJ1-1
abundance: -
d_gene: -

CDR3aa: CASSVAVGTGLSYEQYF
CDR3nt: TGTGCCAGCAGCGTAGCCGTTGGGACAGGGCTATCCTACGAGCAGTACTTC
v_gene: TRBV9
j_gene: TRBJ2-7
abundance: -
d_gene: TRBD1

CDR3aa: CASSQGQGRGVNGYTF
CDR3nt: TGTGCCAGCAGCCAAGGACAGGGGAGAGGTGTAAATGGCTACACCTTC
v_gene: TRBV7-9
j_gene: TRBJ1-2
abundance: -
d_gene: TRBD1